The 15 T cell receptor beta chains reported below all come from one sample, sequenced in a study of regulatory T cells in long-lasting Graves disease. Arm-PCR of CDR3 regions with iRepertoire HTBI primers generated TCR beta libraries. TCRdb passed the multiplex PCR reads through MiXCR, listing each CDR3 protein once. The sample lists a few hundred thousand distinct CDR3 sequences, 14% occurring once. Time point indicated: newly diagnosed GD, antithyroid drugs for less than 3 months. Extracted RNA from PBMCs served as the source of the TCR library. This same sample was also part of a study on T cells in Graves' hyperthyroidism and ophthalmopathy.

This specimen was peripheral blood mononuclear cells (PBMCs), taken at new diagnosis, from a patient treated with antithyroid drugs. The receptors derive from a woman between 50 and 59 years old with Graves disease.

This clonotype occurred many times. The V gene is TRBV20-1, the J gene TRBJ2-7, with D unresolved. The CDR3 loop spans 10 amino acids. Trimming removed 0 bases at V and 7 bases at J, with 4 bases between. Germline values: CDR1 DFQATT, CDR2 SNEGSKA (reference sequence). The CDR3 here is CSARDGEQYF. In DNA form, the CDR3 reads TGCAGTGCTAGAGATGGGGAGCAGTACTTC.

This clonotype has ten or more counts. The chain uses TRBV7-9 and TRBJ2-1, with no clear D. CDR1 is SEHNR and CDR2 is FQNEAQ in the germline V gene (reference sequence). Trimming stripped 2 bases from V and 3 bases from J, with 8 bases between. The CDR3 consists of 14 residues. In DNA, the CDR3 is TGTGCCAGCAGCTTATCGCTTCACTACAATGAGCAGTTCTTC. This codes for CASSLSLHYNEQFF.

The chain uses TRBV14 and TRBJ2-4; D is unresolved. The CDR3 totals 14 residues. V was pared by 1 base and J by 7 bases, with 11 bases between. Germline lookup yields CDR1 SGHDN and CDR2 FVKESK. CDR3 residues: CASSQVARGNIQYF. CDR3 nucleotide sequence: TGTGCCAGCAGCCAAGTGGCTAGAGGCAACATTCAGTACTTC.

This clonotype was observed at least ten times. V is TRBV6-1 and J is TRBJ1-6; unclear D gene. This CDR3 is 12 amino acids long. Trimming cost V 6 bases and J 7 bases, with 7 bases left between them. Germline CDR1 and CDR2: MNHNS and SASEGT. This chain's CDR3 is CASRGENSPLHF. In DNA, the CDR3 is TGTGCCAGCAGGGGAGAGAATTCACCCCTCCACTTT.

Ten or more counts support this clonotype. The chain joins TRBV27 to TRBJ1-1, with D perhaps matching TRBD1 (6 bases). CDR1 MNHEY and CDR2 SMNVEV come from the germline V gene (reference sequence). The V and J ends lost 5 bases and 0 bases respectively, with 16 bases between them. CDR3 length: 16 residues. The CDR3 reads CASSPNVGAMNTEAFF. As DNA, the CDR3 is TGTGCCAGCAGTCCAAATGTGGGGGCTATGAACACTGAAGCTTTCTTT.

The chain combines TRBV5-1 with TRBJ2-7; D may correspond to TRBD1 or TRBD2 (5 bases each). Germline CDR1 is SGHRS and CDR2 is YFSETQ. V lost 4 bases and J 7 bases, leaving 18 bases between the germline ends. This CDR3 contains 14 residues. The CDR3 loop reads CASSLGTNLLEQYF. The CDR3, as DNA: TGCGCCAGCAGCCTCGGGACCAACCTACTTGAGCAGTACTTC.

This clonotype was counted only a few times. The chain recombines TRBV18 with TRBJ1-5; 8 bases line up with TRBD1. The CDR3 has 16 amino acids. J was trimmed by 4 bases and V by 6 bases; bases with no gene match: 11. Germline-derived CDR1 and CDR2 are KGHSH and LQKENI. The CDR3 DNA reads as TGTGCCAGCTCGGAAGGACAGGGATCACGTAATCAGCCCCAGCATTTT. This codes for CASSEGQGSRNQPQHF.

This clonotype was picked up many times. CDR3 nucleotide sequence: TGTGCCAGCAGCCCCGGGACAGGGACCTACGAGCAGTACTTC. Amino acids: CASSPGTGTYEQYF. V gene TRBV18 combines with J gene TRBJ2-7; 9 bases match TRBD1. The length of the CDR3 is 14 residues. V lost 8 bases and J lost 2; bases outside the gene matches: 7. From germline, CDR1 is KGHSH and CDR2 LQKENI. Drawing the rest from reference TRBV18 and TRBJ2-7, the complete variable domain is NAGVMQNPRHLVRRRGQEARLRCSPMKGHSHVYWYRQLPEEGLKFMVYLQKENIIDESGMPKERFSAEFPKEGPSILRIQQVVRGDSAAYFCASSPGTGTYEQYFGPGTRLTVT.

This chain links TRBV7-9 with TRBJ2-7; 11 bases match TRBD2. CDR1 and CDR2 from the germline V gene are SEHNR and FQNEAQ (reference sequence). The CDR3 is made up of 20 amino acids. V lost 2 bases to trimming and J lost 3 bases; unmatched junction nucleotides: 18. CDR3 amino acids: CASSLTSRPSGRPDHYEQYF. CDR3 in DNA: TGTGCCAGCAGCTTAACCTCCCGGCCTAGCGGGAGGCCGGACCACTACGAGCAGTACTTC.

This clonotype turned up a few times. This rearrangement joins TRBV27 to TRBJ2-5; TRBD2 matches at 11 bases. J gave up 1 base and V 5 bases, and 6 bases lay outside the gene matches. CDR3 length: 16 residues. Germline V lookup: CDR1 MNHEY, CDR2 SMNVEV (reference sequence). The CDR3 loop is CASSEMGLAAQETQYF. The CDR3 DNA is TGTGCCAGCAGTGAAATGGGACTAGCGGCCCAAGAGACCCAGTACTTC.

Details on this clonotype: Since a much larger clone is just one base distant, this may be a read error. V gene TRBV6-2 or TRBV6-3 combines with J gene TRBJ2-1; the match to TRBD2 covers 14 bases. The J segment lost 10 bases and the V segment lost 7 bases, leaving 12 bases of the junction unmatched. The CDR3 covers 16 residues. The V gene's germline CDR1 is MNHEY and CDR2 SVGEGT. This CDR3 is CASTPRGLAGDAEQFF. CDR3 coding DNA: TGTGCCAGCACCCCAAGGGGACTAGCGGGAGATGCGGAGCAGTTCTTC.

The V and J genes are TRBV25-1 and TRBJ1-3; D remains unclear. Trimming pared 8 bases from V and 7 bases from J, leaving 15 bases between. The CDR3 runs 13 residues. Germline V CDR1 and CDR2: MGHDK, SYGVNS. The CDR3 DNA sequence: TGTGCCAGCTGTGTTGGTAGTCTTAACACCATATATTTT. This gives the protein CASCVGSLNTIYF.

Comment on this clonotype: A much larger clone lies one base from this, so it may be a read error. The chain has TRBV4-1 and TRBJ1-2; the D is unclear. Germline V gene lookup returns CDR1 MGHRA and CDR2 YSYEKL. This CDR3 is 15 amino acids long. In DNA form, the CDR3 reads TGCGCCAGCAATCGCCCGGACCAAGCTAACTGTGGCTACACCTTC. It yields the protein CASNRPDQANCGYTF.

Here the CDR3 DNA reads TGCGCCAGCAGCTTGGGGACCCAGGGTGAAAAACTGTTTTTT. Amino acids: CASSLGTQGEKLFF. The rearrangement joins TRBV5-1 to TRBJ1-4; TRBD1 might be the D (5 bases). The CDR3 covers 14 residues. The V gene's germline CDR1 is SGHRS and CDR2 YFSETQ. Trimming stripped 0 bases from V and 7 bases from J, with 10 bases between.

This clonotype was seen more than once but under ten times. This rearrangement joins TRBV27 to TRBJ2-2; 10 bases match TRBD1. The CDR3 extends over 17 amino acids. Trimming at V came to 7 bases and at J to 0 bases, leaving 8 bases not matched to a gene. Germline CDR1 reads MNHEY; CDR2 reads SMNVEV (reference sequence). The CDR3 coding sequence is TGTGCCAGCAATCCGGGACAGGGGTTCGCGAACACCGGGGAGCTGTTTTTT. Translation: CASNPGQGFANTGELFF.